What follows are 3 T cell receptor beta chains derived from one specimen sequenced in a study of blood T cell repertoires in COVID-19. Clones were read by immunoSEQ multiplex PCR, and TCRdb kept only the in-frame ones, dropping some. The sample records around 280,000 clones, around 85% being singletons. The material sequenced was PBMCs or T cells enriched from blood (not recorded which). The receptors come from a middle-aged woman who had recovered from COVID-19.

The table lists this clone with a count of one. The junction does not match germline at one end; this may be a read error. The chain is built from TRBV6-1 and TRBJ2-7; TRBD2 matches at 10 bases. In germline, CDR1 is MNHNS, CDR2 SASEGT. The CDR3 extends over 14 amino acids. The DNA of the CDR3 is TGTGCCAGCAGCGAAGCGGGAGGGCCCTACGAGCAGTACTTC. Amino acids: CASSEAGGPYEQYF.

V is TRBV5-4 and J is TRBJ2-1; tentative D call: TRBD2 (6 bases). This CDR3 is built from 15 residues. Germline loops: CDR1 SGHNT, CDR2 YYREEE (reference sequence). The V end lost 4 bases, the J end lost 6 bases, and 17 bases lay between the germline ends. In DNA, the CDR3 is TGTGCCAGCAGCCCGGACTCCCCCGGGGGCAATGAGCAGTTCTTC. Its translation: CASSPDSPGGNEQFF.

The CDR3 loop reads CATSRDPREPSGNTIYF. The CDR3 coding sequence is TGTGCCACCAGCAGAGACCCCCGAGAACCCTCTGGAAACACCATATATTTT. The chain employs TRBV15 and TRBJ1-3; D is unresolved. Germline V gene lookup returns CDR1 LNHNV and CDR2 YYDKDF (reference sequence). The V and J ends lost 0 bases and 0 bases respectively, with 12 bases between them. This CDR3 spans 17 amino acids.